Presented here are 15 T cell receptor beta chains from one specimen sequenced in a study of CD8 T cells in ankylosing spondylitis. Study results and limitations: In ankylosing spondylitis blood, a motif of eight highly homologous TCR beta variants appeared characteristic.

Their specific antigens are unknown. TCRdb re-derived calls from the 5' RACE reads in MiXCR, one entry per CDR3 protein. This table has 220,000 or so distinct CDR3 sequences, about 16% appearing once. What was sequenced was blood, either unsorted or a sorted T cell fraction (not recorded which). Every receptor here comes from a male donor with ankylosing spondylitis.

This chain links TRBV28 with TRBJ2-7, with a weak D call TRBD1 (5 bases). V gave up 3 bases and J gave up 3 bases, with 18 bases separating them. The V gene's germline CDR1 is MDHEN and CDR2 SYDVKM. The CDR3 consists of 16 residues. CDR3 in DNA: TGTGCCAGCAGTTTCATCCCCCAGGGCGCCGTCTACGAGCAGTACTTC. It yields the protein CASSFIPQGAVYEQYF.

This chain connects TRBV7-9 to TRBJ2-3; TRBD2 agrees at 8 bases. The junction had 5 bases not matched to a gene; V was cut back by 11 bases and J by 1 base. This CDR3 is 13 amino acids long. Germline V lookup: CDR1 SEHNR, CDR2 FQNEAQ (reference sequence). The chain's CDR3 is CAGREGGTDTQYF. The CDR3 DNA is TGTGCCGGCCGGGAGGGCGGCACAGATACGCAGTATTTT.

V gene TRBV27 combines with J gene TRBJ2-4; D gene unclear. Germline loops: CDR1 MNHEY, CDR2 SMNVEV (reference sequence). V lost 6 bases, J lost 0 bases, and 12 bases lay in between. The CDR3 runs 15 residues. CDR3 coding DNA: TGTGCCAGCAGCCTTATCCCCCAAGCCAAAAACATTCAGTACTTC. As protein: CASSLIPQAKNIQYF.

The chain carries TRBV4-1 and TRBJ2-5; the match to TRBD2 covers 8 bases. After removal of 4 bases from V and 5 bases from J, the junction contained 6 bases not matched to a gene. The CDR3 extends over 14 amino acids. Germline V gene lookup returns CDR1 MGHRA and CDR2 YSYEKL. CDR3 residues: CASSRAGAGETQYF. CDR3 in DNA: TGCGCCAGCAGCCGAGCGGGGGCCGGGGAGACCCAGTACTTC.

This clonotype was observed a few times. J is TRBJ2-2 and V is TRBV11-2; D may be TRBD1 (6 bases). V was cut by 2 bases and J by 5 bases, with 21 bases left in between. Germline CDR1 reads SGHAT; CDR2 reads FQNNGV. The CDR3 spans 18 residues. The CDR3 is CASSLRIRQGPGTGELFF. The CDR3 DNA reads TGTGCCAGCAGCTTAAGGATTAGGCAGGGGCCCGGGACCGGGGAGCTGTTTTTT.

This clonotype was seen only once. The gene calls are TRBV11-2 and TRBJ1-1, with D tentatively TRBD1 (6 bases). CDR3 length: 17 amino acids. Trimming pared 0 bases from V and 0 bases from J, leaving 14 bases between. Germline V lookup: CDR1 SGHAT, CDR2 FQNNGV. CDR3 in amino acids: CASSLDSGAGMNTEAFF. The CDR3 nucleotides are TGTGCCAGCAGCTTAGACTCGGGGGCGGGGATGAACACTGAAGCTTTCTTT.

This clonotype was detected only a few times. The genes are TRBV5-6 and TRBJ1-1; unclear D gene. V lost 1 base and J lost 5, with 6 bases in between. This CDR3 has 12 amino acids. Per the germline V gene, CDR1 is SGHDT and CDR2 is YYEEEE. As DNA, the CDR3 is TGTGCCAGCAGCTTGACGTATACTGAAGCTTTCTTT. Translation gives CASSLTYTEAFF.

This clonotype has a single count. V and J are TRBV9 and TRBJ1-1; D uncertain. With 0 bases removed from V and 0 bases from J, the gap between germline ends came to 6 bases. The CDR3 is 14 residues long. Germline CDR1 SGDLS, CDR2 YYNGEE. Here the CDR3 DNA reads TGTGCCAGCAGCGTAGACAGCATGAACACTGAAGCTTTCTTT. This translates into CASSVDSMNTEAFF.

The chain couples TRBV6-1 to TRBJ1-4; D is undetermined. The germline V and J ends were trimmed by 8 bases and 5 bases, with 12 bases remaining between them. CDR3 length: 13 amino acids. The germline V gene encodes CDR1 MNHNS and CDR2 SASEGT. CDR3 in DNA: TGTGCCAGCGGTCTTCTCTTCAATGAAAAACTGTTTTTT. It codes for CASGLLFNEKLFF.

Ten or more counts support this clonotype. The CDR3 sequence is CASSLGQFGEQYF. The CDR3 bases are TGTGCCAGCAGTTTAGGGCAGTTCGGCGAGCAGTACTTC. The chain joins TRBV27 to TRBJ2-7; D ambiguous. Deletions cut 2 bases from V and 6 bases from J, with 11 bases between. Looked up from germline, CDR1 is MNHEY and CDR2 is SMNVEV (reference sequence). The CDR3 contains 13 residues.

J is TRBJ2-1 and V is TRBV6-2 or TRBV6-3, with 7 bases aligning to TRBD1. The V gene's germline CDR1 is MNHEY and CDR2 SVGEGT. The CDR3 has 14 residues. V lost 6 bases, J lost 2 bases, and 4 bases stayed unmatched. CDR3 amino acids: CASSPQGTYNEQFF. DNA for the CDR3: TGTGCCAGCAGCCCACAGGGGACCTACAATGAGCAGTTCTTC.

There are a few counts of this clonotype. The V gene is TRBV27, the J gene TRBJ2-2; TRBD2 might be the D (7 bases). The CDR3 is 15 residues long. The germline V gene has CDR1 MNHEY and CDR2 SMNVEV (reference sequence). V was shortened by 5 bases and J by 3 bases, with 13 bases between the two germline ends. The CDR3 loop is CASSPEGGDTGELFF. CDR3 sequence (DNA): TGTGCCAGCAGTCCGGAGGGGGGGGACACCGGGGAGCTGTTTTTT.

This clonotype was seen more than once but under ten times. This rearrangement joins TRBV4-1 to TRBJ2-2; D remains unclear. The V end was cut by 0 bases, the J end by 3 bases, with 11 bases between. The CDR3 covers 16 residues. The germline CDR1 and CDR2 sequences are MGHRA and YSYEKL. The CDR3 loop is CASSQDPLGYTGELFF. The CDR3 coding sequence is TGCGCCAGCAGCCAAGACCCCCTAGGGTACACCGGGGAGCTGTTTTTT.

This clonotype showed up just a few times. This rearrangement joins TRBV4-2 to TRBJ1-2; no reliable D call. The CDR3 is made up of 14 amino acids. Trimming took 2 bases from V and 5 from J, leaving 12 bases between them. CDR1 is LGHNA and CDR2 is YNFKEQ in the germline V gene. CDR3 loop: CASSQNGDFYGYTF. CDR3 sequence (DNA): TGTGCCAGCAGCCAAAACGGAGATTTTTATGGCTACACCTTC.

This clonotype has just a few counts. The J gene is TRBJ2-1, the V gene TRBV12-3 or TRBV12-4, with TRBD2 matching 8 bases. With V trimmed by 8 bases and J by 3 bases, 6 bases remained unmatched. The CDR3 is made up of 14 amino acids. The CDR3 sequence: CASGSLAGYNEQFF. DNA of the CDR3: TGTGCCAGCGGCTCGCTAGCGGGCTACAATGAGCAGTTCTTC.